These 11 T cell receptor beta chains were sequenced from one sample in a study of cytomegalovirus exposure and HLA in healthy donors. The PCR had 60 Vbeta and 13 Jbeta primers. The assay was immunoSEQ multiplex PCR, and TCRdb's table has in-frame clones only and misses some. The sample lists over 120,000 clones, approximately 84% seen once, with roughly 10% in the top ten. The specimen sequenced was PBMCs. The receptors come from a woman in her sixties in good health and CMV-seropositive.

V gene TRBV27 combines with J gene TRBJ1-6; 7 bases align to TRBD1. From germline, CDR1 is MNHEY and CDR2 SMNVEV (reference sequence). The CDR3 consists of 16 residues. V shed 4 bases and J 8 bases; nucleotides not matched to a gene: 11. The CDR3 nucleotides are TGTGCCAGCAGTTCGCCTAACAGGGGCGGAGATTCACCCCTCCACTTT. Translating it yields CASSSPNRGGDSPLHF.

The gene calls are TRBV28 and TRBJ2-7; D is unclear. Per the germline V gene, CDR1 is MDHEN and CDR2 is SYDVKM. The CDR3 length is 12 residues. V lost 8 bases to trimming and J lost 0 bases, with 8 bases between them. CDR3 amino acids: CASQPSSYEQYF. CDR3 nucleotides: TGTGCCAGCCAACCCAGCTCCTACGAGCAGTACTTC.

This clone turned up a few times. The J gene is TRBJ2-3, the V gene TRBV6-4; D unclear. Germline loops: CDR1 MRHNA, CDR2 SNTAGT. CDR3 length equals 13 residues. V was trimmed by 0 bases and J by 2 bases, leaving 3 bases between them. Written as DNA, the CDR3 is TGTGCCAGCAGTGACTCAGCCACAGATACGCAGTATTTT. It yields the protein CASSDSATDTQYF.

The chain has TRBV4-1 and TRBJ2-3; TRBD2 is a possible D gene (6 bases). CDR3 length equals 17 residues. Germline lookup yields CDR1 MGHRA and CDR2 YSYEKL. Trimming took off 3 bases at V and 2 bases at J, with 18 bases between the two ends. The CDR3 protein is CASSHADKGLYTDTQYF. The CDR3, as DNA: TGCGCCAGCAGCCATGCGGATAAGGGACTGTACACAGATACGCAGTATTTT.

The chain uses TRBV7-6 and TRBJ2-6; weak D call: TRBD2 (7 bases). Germline loops: CDR1 SGHVS, CDR2 FNYEAQ. The V end lost 1 base, the J end lost 4 bases, and 14 bases lay between the germline ends. The CDR3 loop spans 17 amino acids. The DNA of the CDR3 is TGTGCCAGCAGCTTAGGGGTTGGGGGGGCCGGGGCCAACGTCCTGACTTTC. Translation gives CASSLGVGGAGANVLTF.

The chain links TRBV7-2 to TRBJ1-5; D gene uncertain. The CDR3 runs 16 residues. Trimming took off 1 base at V and 1 base at J, with 11 bases between the two ends. The germline CDR1 and CDR2 sequences are SGHTA and FQGNSA. The chain's CDR3 is CASSLVGSGSNQPQHF. In DNA, the CDR3 is TGTGCCAGCAGCTTAGTGGGCTCGGGGAGCAATCAGCCCCAGCATTTT.

The chain joins TRBV29-1 to TRBJ1-1, with no clear D. Germline CDR1 SQVTM, CDR2 ANQGSEA. This CDR3 is built from 11 residues. The germline V and J ends were trimmed by 4 bases and 6 bases, with 9 bases remaining between them. The CDR3 sequence: CSVGGNAEAFF. The DNA of the CDR3 is TGCAGCGTTGGCGGTAATGCTGAAGCTTTCTTT.

This clone was seen a handful of times. The rearrangement links TRBV28 to TRBJ1-3; D not certain. This CDR3 comprises 14 residues. V lost 5 bases and J lost 0, with 8 bases in between. The germline V gene has CDR1 MDHEN and CDR2 SYDVKM. This chain's CDR3 is CASSEGFSGNTIYF. The CDR3 coding sequence is TGTGCCAGCAGTGAGGGCTTCTCTGGAAACACCATATATTTT.

This clone has a handful of counts. The chain is built from TRBV18 and TRBJ2-2, with D hard to call. V dropped 3 bases and J dropped 4 bases, with 3 bases sitting between them. CDR3 length equals 12 residues. Germline V gene sequence: CDR1 KGHSH, CDR2 LQKENI. CDR3 protein: CASSPVTGELFF. The CDR3 DNA sequence: TGTGCCAGCTCACCCGTCACCGGGGAGCTGTTTTTT. The entire variable domain, with the rest obtained from reference TRBV18 and TRBJ2-2, is as follows: NAGVMQNPRHLVRRRGQEARLRCSPMKGHSHVYWYRQLPEEGLKFMVYLQKENIIDESGMPKERFSAEFPKEGPSILRIQQVVRGDSAAYFCASSPVTGELFFGEGSRLTVL.

The J gene is TRBJ1-5, the V gene TRBV30; no firm D call. CDR3 length: 13 amino acids. The germline CDR1 and CDR2 sequences are GTSNPN and SVGIG (reference sequence). Trimming removed 3 bases from V and 4 bases from J, with 10 bases in between. CDR3 sequence: CAWSSTENQPQHF. In nucleotides, the CDR3 is TGTGCCTGGAGCTCGACTGAGAATCAGCCCCAGCATTTT.

This clone was seen only a few times. The rearrangement uses TRBV10-2 and TRBJ1-3; perhaps TRBD1 as D (5 bases). The CDR3 contains 13 residues. Germline values: CDR1 WSHSY, CDR2 SAAADI. Trimming took off 2 bases at V and 4 bases at J, with 6 bases between the two ends. The CDR3 here is CASSEDRGNTIYF. The CDR3 bases are TGCGCCAGCAGTGAGGACAGAGGAAACACCATATATTTT.